Sequencing of this TCR beta chain was carried out in a study of T cell changes during pregnancy in multiple sclerosis. The CDR3 extends over 17 amino acids. From germline, CDR1 is SGDLS and CDR2 YYNGEE. Trimming stripped 4 bases from V and 0 bases from J, with 18 bases between. The data were produced by immunoSEQ multiplex PCR, yet TCRdb's version contains in-frame clones alone and is incomplete. The sample shows tens of thousands of clones, roughly 92% of them seen only once. This TCR derives from a female donor with multiple sclerosis, enrolled in a pregnancy study. The gene calls are TRBV9 and TRBJ2-3; TRBD1 is a possible D gene (7 bases). Material: peripheral blood, obtained in the third trimester of pregnancy. Here the CDR3 reads CASSPHRGLTSTDTQYF. The DNA for the CDR3 is TGTGCCAGCAGCCCTCACAGGGGACTTACTAGCACAGATACGCAGTATTTT.